What follows are 24 T cell receptor beta chains derived from one specimen sequenced in a study of T cells after yellow fever vaccination. A single record per CDR3 protein comes from TCRdb applying MiXCR to the 5' RACE reads. The data show 450,000 to 600,000 distinct CDR3 sequences, roughly 13% seen once. This specimen consisted of PBMCs, obtained on the day of the yellow fever booster vaccination. The receptor source for this set is a man between 25 and 39 years old who received the YFV17D yellow fever vaccine.

There are many counts of this clonotype. This chain links TRBV4-2 with TRBJ2-3, with 9 bases matching TRBD2. Looked up from germline, CDR1 is LGHNA and CDR2 is YNFKEQ. The CDR3 length is 17 residues. The trim removed 0 bases at V and 6 bases at J, leaving 10 bases unmatched. The CDR3 protein is CASSQDLAGVRADTQYF. Written as DNA, the CDR3 is TGTGCCAGCAGCCAAGACTTAGCGGGAGTGAGAGCTGATACGCAGTATTTT.

This clonotype occurred a few times. V and J are TRBV5-6 and TRBJ2-7; no firm D call. Germline V gene lookup returns CDR1 SGHDT and CDR2 YYEEEE. Between the trimmed V and J ends, which lost 0 bases and 6 bases, there was a span of 13 bases. The CDR3 loop spans 14 amino acids. CDR3 in DNA: TGTGCCAGCAGCTTGGCCGGGCGGATGGGCGAGCAGTACTTC. Protein product: CASSLAGRMGEQYF.

This clonotype was recorded many times. The V call is TRBV27, the J call TRBJ1-5; no clear D. Germline CDR1 MNHEY, CDR2 SMNVEV (reference sequence). Trimming shortened V by 5 bases and J by 6 bases, and 17 bases separated the two germline ends. The CDR3 consists of 15 residues. The CDR3: CASSPAAGGGQPQHF. CDR3 sequence (DNA): TGTGCCAGCAGTCCGGCGGCGGGAGGAGGTCAGCCCCAGCATTTT.

This clonotype has more than one count but fewer than ten. The chain joins TRBV7-2 to TRBJ1-2, with 7 bases identical to TRBD1. V gave up 5 bases and J gave up 7 bases; unmatched junction bases: 7. Germline assignment: CDR1 SGHTA and CDR2 FQGNSA. The CDR3 extends over 13 amino acids. CDR3 DNA: TGTGCCAGCAGCCCAGGGGGGGTAGGTGGCTACACCTTC. Translated, it gives CASSPGGVGGYTF.

The chain combines TRBV5-6 with TRBJ2-2, with D tentatively TRBD1 or TRBD2 (5 bases each). Germline CDR1 is SGHDT and CDR2 is YYEEEE. Deletions cut 0 bases from V and 3 bases from J, with 12 bases between. The CDR3 covers 16 residues. For the CDR3, the DNA is TGTGCCAGCAGCTTGGAAGGGGACCCCGACACCGGGGAGCTGTTTTTT. Amino acids: CASSLEGDPDTGELFF.

The chain's CDR3 is CASSPVRGTAYEQYF. CDR3 sequence (DNA): TGTGCCAGCAGCCCGGTACGGGGGACAGCCTACGAGCAGTACTTC. V and J are TRBV7-2 and TRBJ2-7; possible D gene TRBD1, 7 bases. This CDR3 spans 15 amino acids. The germline V gene has CDR1 SGHTA and CDR2 FQGNSA. The V end lost 5 bases, the J end lost 2 bases, and 16 bases lay between the germline ends.

There are a few counts of this clonotype. The rearrangement uses TRBV30 and TRBJ2-7; D call uncertain. This CDR3 is 12 amino acids long. The germline CDR1 and CDR2 sequences are GTSNPN and SVGIG (reference sequence). Trimming took off 2 bases at V and 4 bases at J, with 9 bases between the two ends. This CDR3 is CAWSRDTYEQYF. The CDR3 coding sequence is TGTGCCTGGAGTAGGGATACGTACGAGCAGTACTTC.

In its sample, this clonotype was seen a few times. The J gene is TRBJ2-1, the V gene TRBV11-1; 9 positions match TRBD2. The V gene's germline CDR1 is SGHAT and CDR2 FQDESV (reference sequence). Trimming removed 3 bases from V and 9 bases from J; junction bases left unmatched: 3. This CDR3 is 13 amino acids long. The CDR3 region has the DNA TGTGCCAGCAGCTTCCGCGGGAGGGGTGAGCAGTTCTTC. It translates to CASSFRGRGEQFF.

This clonotype was recorded at least ten times. The chain's CDR3 is CASSPQGDEQYF. The CDR3, as DNA: TGCGCCAGCAGCCCCCAGGGGGACGAGCAGTACTTC. J is TRBJ2-7 and V is TRBV5-1; 7 bases match TRBD1. The germline V gene has CDR1 SGHRS and CDR2 YFSETQ. V shed 4 bases, J shed 5 bases, and the junction held 3 bases outside the gene matches. The CDR3 consists of 12 residues. Variable domain in full (rest from reference TRBV5-1 and TRBJ2-7): KAGVTQTPRYLIKTRGQQVTLSCSPISGHRSVSWYQQTPGQGLQFLFEYFSETQRNKGNFPGRFSGRQFSNSRSEMNVSTLELGDSALYLCASSPQGDEQYFGPGTRLTVT.

The chain combines TRBV4-3 with TRBJ1-1, with D unclear. Germline V CDR1 and CDR2: LGHNA, YSLEER. The CDR3 loop spans 14 amino acids. V was pared by 2 bases and J by 1 base, with 8 bases between. Written as DNA, the CDR3 is TGCGCCAGCAGCCAACAGCCATCGAACACTGAAGCTTTCTTT. Residues: CASSQQPSNTEAFF.

This clonotype was seen ten or more times. V is TRBV5-5 and J is TRBJ1-6; D gene ambiguous. Trimming removed 0 bases at V and 9 bases at J, with 13 bases between. The CDR3 runs 15 residues. Per germline, CDR1 SGHKS and CDR2 YYEKEE (reference sequence). The CDR3 region is CASSLASLLGSPLHF. The CDR3 DNA sequence: TGTGCCAGCAGCTTGGCCTCGCTCCTCGGTTCACCCCTCCACTTT.

This clonotype was detected only a few times. V gene TRBV2 combines with J gene TRBJ2-7; D is unclear. V lost 6 bases, J lost 4 bases, and 16 bases lay in between. Germline loops: CDR1 SNHLY, CDR2 FYNNEI. The CDR3 extends over 14 amino acids. CDR3: CASRADRWQYEQYF. The CDR3 DNA reads TGTGCCAGCAGGGCGGATCGTTGGCAATACGAGCAGTACTTC.

This clonotype occurred a few times. CDR3 bases: TGCGCCAGCAGCTTGGGGACTAGCGGGATACTAATGCAGTATTTT. This encodes CASSLGTSGILMQYF. The chain recombines TRBV5-1 with TRBJ2-3; 12 nucleotides agree with TRBD2. This CDR3 region has 15 residues. The V gene end was trimmed by 0 bases and the J gene end by 11 bases; junction bases not matched to a gene: 7. From germline, CDR1 is SGHRS and CDR2 YFSETQ.

This clonotype was counted only a few times. The genes are TRBV7-3 and TRBJ2-1, with D possibly being TRBD2 (6 bases). The CDR3 length is 14 residues. Trimming cost V 5 bases and J 7 bases, with 15 bases left between them. The germline CDR1 and CDR2 sequences are SGHTA and FQGTGA. The CDR3 sequence is CASSQSGPRNEQFF. DNA of the CDR3: TGTGCCAGCAGCCAAAGCGGGCCTCGGAATGAGCAGTTCTTC.

The chain combines TRBV5-4 with TRBJ2-2; maybe TRBD2 (5 bases). Trimming left V 1 base short and J 8 bases short, with 18 bases between. This CDR3 region has 16 residues. Germline V gives CDR1 SGHNT, CDR2 YYREEE (reference sequence). The DNA for the CDR3 is TGTGCCAGCAGCTTGTTCGGGAATAGCATTCGGGGGGAGCTGTTTTTT. Its protein product is CASSLFGNSIRGELFF.

The rearrangement joins TRBV29-1 to TRBJ2-7; D perhaps matches TRBD2 (5 bases). Germline V gene sequence: CDR1 SQVTM, CDR2 ANQGSEA. With 6 bases removed from V and 7 bases from J, the gap between germline ends came to 16 bases. The CDR3 has 12 amino acids. The CDR3 DNA reads as TGCAGCGTAAGGGCCTCGTCGGGGGAGCAGTACTTC. It translates to CSVRASSGEQYF.

The chain is built from TRBV6-5 and TRBJ1-2; possibly TRBD1 for D (5 bases). The CDR3 has 16 amino acids. Trimming took 2 bases from V and 8 from J, leaving 21 bases between them. The germline V gene has CDR1 MNHEY and CDR2 SVGAGI. The CDR3, as DNA: TGTGCCAGCAGTTACACCCCGGGACGGCCGATATGGGGCTACACCTTC. This translates into CASSYTPGRPIWGYTF.

This clonotype was picked up a small number of times. V gene TRBV3-1 combines with J gene TRBJ1-1, with D perhaps TRBD1 (5 bases). The CDR3 covers 15 residues. Trimming removed 4 bases from V and 1 base from J, with 13 bases in between. Germline V gene sequence: CDR1 LGHDT, CDR2 YNNKEL (reference sequence). CDR3 bases: TGTGCCAGCAGCCTCACCGGGACGACGAACACTGAAGCTTTCTTT. It specifies CASSLTGTTNTEAFF.

V gene TRBV15 combines with J gene TRBJ1-5, with D possibly being TRBD1 (5 bases). V lost 6 bases and J lost 3, with 15 bases in between. The CDR3 covers 15 residues. The V gene's germline CDR1 is LNHNV and CDR2 YYDKDF (reference sequence). The CDR3 bases are TGTGCCACCAGATCGGGGGAATGGGACAATCAGCCCCAGCATTTT. Translating it yields CATRSGEWDNQPQHF.

This clonotype was counted between two and nine times. V gene TRBV20-1 combines with J gene TRBJ2-5; 9 nucleotides agree with TRBD1. This CDR3 is built from 14 residues. Losses at the gene ends were 6 bases for V and 4 bases for J; bases not matched to a gene: 9. Per the germline V gene, CDR1 is DFQATT and CDR2 is SNEGSKA (reference sequence). CDR3 in DNA: TGCAGTGCCAACCGGGACAGGGTACGAGAGACCCAGTACTTC. This sequence encodes CSANRDRVRETQYF.

The chain joins TRBV14 to TRBJ2-7; 11 bases match TRBD2. From germline, CDR1 is SGHDN and CDR2 FVKESK. With 4 bases clipped from V and 2 bases from J, the junction kept 4 bases outside the gene matches. The CDR3 is 15 residues long. This CDR3 is CASSPGTSGAYEQYF. In DNA, the CDR3 is TGTGCCAGCAGCCCAGGGACTAGCGGAGCCTACGAGCAGTACTTC.

This clonotype came up a few times. The chain has TRBV5-4 and TRBJ2-3; TRBD2 aligns across 15 bases. Germline V gene data show CDR1 as SGHNT and CDR2 as YYREEE (reference sequence). This CDR3 spans 18 amino acids. V dropped 3 bases and J dropped 1; count of bases not matched to a gene: 6. The CDR3 here is CASSSGLAGGTRTDTQYF. The CDR3 bases are TGTGCCAGCAGCTCGGGACTAGCGGGAGGTACCCGCACAGATACGCAGTATTTT.

This clonotype showed up just a few times. The chain combines TRBV7-2 with TRBJ2-7; possible D gene TRBD2, 7 bases. The germline CDR1 and CDR2 sequences are SGHTA and FQGNSA. The CDR3 extends over 14 amino acids. Trimming shortened V by 2 bases and J by 2 bases, and 10 bases separated the two germline ends. Here the CDR3 DNA reads TGTGCCAGCAGCTTACAGCGGGACACCTACGAGCAGTACTTC. It translates to CASSLQRDTYEQYF.

This rearrangement joins TRBV7-3 to TRBJ2-7; perhaps TRBD2 as D (6 bases). This CDR3 has 15 residues. Between the trimmed V and J ends, which lost 0 bases and 7 bases, there was a span of 16 bases. Germline loops: CDR1 SGHTA, CDR2 FQGTGA. The CDR3 nucleotides read TGTGCCAGCAGCTTAACTCCCGTGGAGGGAATTGAGCAGTACTTC. Its protein is CASSLTPVEGIEQYF.